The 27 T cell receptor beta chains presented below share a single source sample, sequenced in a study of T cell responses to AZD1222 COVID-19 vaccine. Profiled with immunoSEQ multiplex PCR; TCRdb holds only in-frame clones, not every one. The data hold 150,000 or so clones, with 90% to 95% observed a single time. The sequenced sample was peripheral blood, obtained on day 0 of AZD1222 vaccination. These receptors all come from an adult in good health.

CDR3 amino acids: CASSQGGRNTEAFF. In DNA, the CDR3 is TGTGCCAGCAGCCAGGGCGGCAGAAACACTGAAGCTTTCTTT. This chain links TRBV3-1 (or the pseudogene TRBV3-2) with TRBJ1-1; no definite D call. V was trimmed by 3 bases and J by 2 bases, leaving 10 bases between them. The CDR3 contains 14 residues. Germline assignment: CDR1 LGHDT and CDR2 YNNKEL (reference sequence).

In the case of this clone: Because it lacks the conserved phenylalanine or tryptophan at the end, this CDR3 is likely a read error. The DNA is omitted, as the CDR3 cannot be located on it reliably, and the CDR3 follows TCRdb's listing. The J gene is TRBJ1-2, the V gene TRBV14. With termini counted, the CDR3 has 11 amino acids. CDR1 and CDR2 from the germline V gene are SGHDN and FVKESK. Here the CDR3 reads CASSHAEVEEL.

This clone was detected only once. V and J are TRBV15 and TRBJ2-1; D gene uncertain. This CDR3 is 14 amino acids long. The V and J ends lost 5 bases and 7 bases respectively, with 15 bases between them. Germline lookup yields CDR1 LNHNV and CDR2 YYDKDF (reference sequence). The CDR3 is CATSRTRGHNEQFF. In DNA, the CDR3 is TGTGCCACCAGCCGGACCCGCGGCCATAATGAGCAGTTCTTC.

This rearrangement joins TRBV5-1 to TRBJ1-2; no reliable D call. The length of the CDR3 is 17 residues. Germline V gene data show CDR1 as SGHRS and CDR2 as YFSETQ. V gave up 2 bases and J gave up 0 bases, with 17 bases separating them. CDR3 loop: CASSFTPQGGTNYGYTF. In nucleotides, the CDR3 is TGCGCCAGCAGCTTTACCCCCCAAGGAGGGACTAACTATGGCTACACCTTC.

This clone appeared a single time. The CDR3 reads CAWSQQYYGYTF. In DNA form, the CDR3 reads TGTGCCTGGAGTCAACAGTATTATGGCTACACCTTC. The chain employs TRBV30 and TRBJ1-2; D gene ambiguous. CDR3 length: 12 residues. V lost 2 bases and J lost 5, with 9 bases in between. The germline V gene encodes CDR1 GTSNPN and CDR2 SVGIG (reference sequence). The complete variable domain, with remaining parts taken from reference TRBV30 and TRBJ1-2, reads SQTIHQWPATLVQPVGSPLSLECTVEGTSNPNLYWYRQAAGRGLQLLFYSVGIGQISSEVPQNLSASRPQDRQFILSSKKLLLSDSGFYLCAWSQQYYGYTFGSGTRLTVV.

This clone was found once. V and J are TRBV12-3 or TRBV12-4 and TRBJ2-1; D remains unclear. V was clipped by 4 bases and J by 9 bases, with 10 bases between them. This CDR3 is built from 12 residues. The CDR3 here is CASSYAGAEQFF. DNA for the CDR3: TGTGCCAGCAGTTACGCAGGTGCTGAGCAGTTCTTC.

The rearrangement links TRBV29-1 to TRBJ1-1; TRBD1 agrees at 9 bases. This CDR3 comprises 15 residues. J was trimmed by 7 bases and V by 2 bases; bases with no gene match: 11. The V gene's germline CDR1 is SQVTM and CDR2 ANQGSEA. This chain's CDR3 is CSVEPNDRGKGEAFF. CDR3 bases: TGCAGCGTTGAACCCAACGACAGGGGGAAGGGTGAAGCTTTCTTT.

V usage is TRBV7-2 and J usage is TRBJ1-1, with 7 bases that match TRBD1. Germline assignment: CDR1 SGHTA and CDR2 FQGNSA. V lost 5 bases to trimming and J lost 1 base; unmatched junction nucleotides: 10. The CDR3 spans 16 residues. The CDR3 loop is CASSGNRGSSNTEAFF. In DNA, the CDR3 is TGTGCCAGCAGCGGTAACAGGGGAAGCTCGAACACTGAAGCTTTCTTT.

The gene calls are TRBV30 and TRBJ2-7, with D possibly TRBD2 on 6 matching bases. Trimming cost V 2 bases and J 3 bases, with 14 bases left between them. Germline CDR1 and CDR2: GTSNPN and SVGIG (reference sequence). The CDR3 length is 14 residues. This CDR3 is CAWSLTRRGYEQYF. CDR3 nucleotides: TGTGCCTGGAGTCTGACACGGAGGGGCTACGAGCAGTACTTC.

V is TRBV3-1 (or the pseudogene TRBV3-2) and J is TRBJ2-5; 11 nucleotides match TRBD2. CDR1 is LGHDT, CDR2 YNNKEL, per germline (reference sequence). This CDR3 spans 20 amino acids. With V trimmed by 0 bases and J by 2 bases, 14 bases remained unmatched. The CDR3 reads CASSQDLPSGRPRGQETQYF. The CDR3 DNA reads TGTGCCAGCAGCCAAGATCTTCCTAGCGGGAGGCCAAGGGGACAAGAGACCCAGTACTTC.

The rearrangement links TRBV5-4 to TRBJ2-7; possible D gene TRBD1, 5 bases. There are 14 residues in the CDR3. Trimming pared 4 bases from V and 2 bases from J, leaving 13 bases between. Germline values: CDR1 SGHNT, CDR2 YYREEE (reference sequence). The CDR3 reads CASSRQPDAYEQYF. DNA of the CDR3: TGTGCCAGCAGCAGACAGCCCGATGCCTACGAGCAGTACTTC. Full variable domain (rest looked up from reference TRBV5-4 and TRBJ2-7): ETGVTQSPTHLIKTRGQQVTLRCSSQSGHNTVSWYQQALGQGPQFIFQYYREEENGRGNFPPRFSGLQFPNYSSELNVNALELDDSALYLCASSRQPDAYEQYFGPGTRLTVT.

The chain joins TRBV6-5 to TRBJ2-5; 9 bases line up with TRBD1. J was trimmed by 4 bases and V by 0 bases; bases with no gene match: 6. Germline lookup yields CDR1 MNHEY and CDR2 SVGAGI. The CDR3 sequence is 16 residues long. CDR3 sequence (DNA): TGTGCCAGCAGTTACTCGCCACAGGGGGCTGGAGAGACCCAGTACTTC. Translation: CASSYSPQGAGETQYF.

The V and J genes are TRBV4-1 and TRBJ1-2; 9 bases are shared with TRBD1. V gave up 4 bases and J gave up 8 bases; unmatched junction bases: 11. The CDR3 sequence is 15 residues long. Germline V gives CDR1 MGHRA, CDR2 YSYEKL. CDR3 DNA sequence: TGCGCCAGCAGCCTCGCCGGGACAGGGTCAAAGGGCTACACCTTC. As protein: CASSLAGTGSKGYTF.

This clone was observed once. CDR3 DNA sequence: TGCGCCAGCGGTCGACAGTCCTACGAGCAGTACTTC. Its protein is CASGRQSYEQYF. The chain joins TRBV10-2 to TRBJ2-7; D may be TRBD1 (5 bases). V lost 8 bases, J lost 1 base, and 9 bases lay in between. Germline V lookup: CDR1 WSHSY, CDR2 SAAADI. CDR3 length: 12 residues.

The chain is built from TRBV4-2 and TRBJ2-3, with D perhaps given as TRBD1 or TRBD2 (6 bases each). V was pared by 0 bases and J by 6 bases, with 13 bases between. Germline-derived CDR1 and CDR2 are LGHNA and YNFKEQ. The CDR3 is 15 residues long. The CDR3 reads CASSQDGGGSDTQYF. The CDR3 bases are TGTGCCAGCAGCCAAGATGGAGGGGGTTCGGATACGCAGTATTTT.

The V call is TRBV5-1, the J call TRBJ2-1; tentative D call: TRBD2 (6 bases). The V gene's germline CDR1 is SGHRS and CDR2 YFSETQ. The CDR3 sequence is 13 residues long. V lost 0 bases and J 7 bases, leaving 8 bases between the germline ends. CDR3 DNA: TGCGCCAGCAGCTTGGTAGCGGATAATGAGCAGTTCTTC. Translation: CASSLVADNEQFF.

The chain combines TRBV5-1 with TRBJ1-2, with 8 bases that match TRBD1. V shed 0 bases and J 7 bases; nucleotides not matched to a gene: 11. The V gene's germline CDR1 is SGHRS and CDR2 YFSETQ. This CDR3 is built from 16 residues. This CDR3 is CASSLVSPQGAFGYTF. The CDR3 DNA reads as TGCGCCAGCAGCTTGGTTAGTCCCCAGGGGGCGTTTGGCTACACCTTC.

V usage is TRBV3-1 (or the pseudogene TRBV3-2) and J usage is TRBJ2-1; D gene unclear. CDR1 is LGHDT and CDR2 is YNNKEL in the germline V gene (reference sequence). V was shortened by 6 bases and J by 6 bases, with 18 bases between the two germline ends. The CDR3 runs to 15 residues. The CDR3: CASSPTMIGLNEQFF. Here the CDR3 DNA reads TGTGCCAGCAGTCCCACTATGATAGGGCTCAATGAGCAGTTCTTC.

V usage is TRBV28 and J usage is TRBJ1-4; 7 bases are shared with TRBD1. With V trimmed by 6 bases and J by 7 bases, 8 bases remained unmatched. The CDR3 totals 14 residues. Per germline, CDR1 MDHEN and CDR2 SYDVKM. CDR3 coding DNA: TGTGCCAGCAGGGTGACAGGGCCGAGTGAAAAACTGTTTTTT. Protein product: CASRVTGPSEKLFF.

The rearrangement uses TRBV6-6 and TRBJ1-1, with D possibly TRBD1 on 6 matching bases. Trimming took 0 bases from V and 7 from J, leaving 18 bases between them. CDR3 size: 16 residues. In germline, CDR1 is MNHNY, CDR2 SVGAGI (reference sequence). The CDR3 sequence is CASSYSKGGHPVEAFF. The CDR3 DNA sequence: TGTGCCAGCAGTTACTCGAAAGGGGGACACCCAGTTGAAGCTTTCTTT.

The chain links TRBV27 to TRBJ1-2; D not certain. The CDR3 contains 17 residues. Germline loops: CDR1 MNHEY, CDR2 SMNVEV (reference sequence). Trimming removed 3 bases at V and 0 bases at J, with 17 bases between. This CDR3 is CASSLSNLGLTNYGYTF. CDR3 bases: TGTGCCAGCAGTTTGTCAAACCTGGGGTTAACTAACTATGGCTACACCTTC.

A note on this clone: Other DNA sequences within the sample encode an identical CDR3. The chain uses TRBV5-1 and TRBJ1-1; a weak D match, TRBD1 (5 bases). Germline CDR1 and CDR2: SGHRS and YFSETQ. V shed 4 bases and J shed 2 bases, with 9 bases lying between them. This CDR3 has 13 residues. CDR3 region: CASSLQGNTEAFF. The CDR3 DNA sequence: TGCGCCAGCAGCCTGCAGGGTAACACTGAAGCTTTCTTT.

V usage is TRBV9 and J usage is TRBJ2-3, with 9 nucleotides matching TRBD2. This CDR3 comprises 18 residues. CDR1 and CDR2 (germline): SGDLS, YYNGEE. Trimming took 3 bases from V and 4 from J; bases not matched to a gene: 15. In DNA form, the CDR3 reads TGTGCCAGCAGCGGGGGACGACTAGCGGAAGGGGTTCCAGATACGCAGTATTTT. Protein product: CASSGGRLAEGVPDTQYF.

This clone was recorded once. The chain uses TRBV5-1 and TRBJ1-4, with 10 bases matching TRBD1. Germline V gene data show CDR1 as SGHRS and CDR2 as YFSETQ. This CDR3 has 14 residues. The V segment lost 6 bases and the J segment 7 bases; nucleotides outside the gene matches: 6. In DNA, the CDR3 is TGCGCCAGCACACCAGACAGGGGGCGTGAAAAACTGTTTTTT. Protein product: CASTPDRGREKLFF.

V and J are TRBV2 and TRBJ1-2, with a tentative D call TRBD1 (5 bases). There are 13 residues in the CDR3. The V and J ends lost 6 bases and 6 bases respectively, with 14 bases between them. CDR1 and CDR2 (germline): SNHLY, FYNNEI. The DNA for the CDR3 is TGTGCCAGCAGACCCAGGGAGTGGGATGGCTACACCTTC. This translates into CASRPREWDGYTF.

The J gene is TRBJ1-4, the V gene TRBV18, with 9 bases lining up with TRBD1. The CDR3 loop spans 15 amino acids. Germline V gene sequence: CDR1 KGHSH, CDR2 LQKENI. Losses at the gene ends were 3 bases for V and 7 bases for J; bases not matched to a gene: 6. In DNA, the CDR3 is TGTGCCAGCTCACCGCGGACAGGGGAGGGTGAAAAACTGTTTTTT. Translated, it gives CASSPRTGEGEKLFF.

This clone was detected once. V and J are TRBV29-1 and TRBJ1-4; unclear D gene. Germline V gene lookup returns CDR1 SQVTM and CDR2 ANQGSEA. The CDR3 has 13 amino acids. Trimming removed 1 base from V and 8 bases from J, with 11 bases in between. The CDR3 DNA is TGCAGCGTTGAAGCGGACGTGGGGGAAAAACTGTTTTTT. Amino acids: CSVEADVGEKLFF.